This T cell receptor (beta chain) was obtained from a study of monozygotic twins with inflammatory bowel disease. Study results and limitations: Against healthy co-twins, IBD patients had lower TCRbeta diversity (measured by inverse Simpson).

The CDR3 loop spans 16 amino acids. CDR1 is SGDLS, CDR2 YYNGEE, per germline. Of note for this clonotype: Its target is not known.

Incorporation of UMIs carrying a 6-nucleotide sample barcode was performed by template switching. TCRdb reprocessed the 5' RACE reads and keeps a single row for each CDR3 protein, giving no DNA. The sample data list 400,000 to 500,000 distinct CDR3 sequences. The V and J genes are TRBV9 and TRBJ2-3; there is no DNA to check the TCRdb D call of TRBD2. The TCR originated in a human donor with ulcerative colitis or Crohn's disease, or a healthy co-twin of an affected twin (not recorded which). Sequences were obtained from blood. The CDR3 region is CASSSRTSGNTDTQYF.